The 20 T cell receptor beta chains given below trace back to one sample, sequenced in a study of response to subunit inactivated influenza vaccine. TCRdb called the RT-PCR reads again in MiXCR, with one record for every CDR3 protein. Among more than 150,000 distinct CDR3 sequences listed, about 9% were seen once. The source material was non-naive T cells sorted from PBMCs, sampled on the day of vaccination. These receptors all come from a man aged 45-60 years who received an inactivated influenza vaccine.

This clonotype occurred many times. The genes are TRBV27 and TRBJ1-1; TRBD1 matches 9 bases. CDR1 and CDR2 from the germline V gene are MNHEY and SMNVEV (reference sequence). V lost 6 bases to trimming and J lost 4 bases; unmatched junction nucleotides: 3. This CDR3 has 13 residues. As DNA, the CDR3 is TGTGCCAGCAGCCGGGACAGGGCCACTGAAGCTTTCTTT. Residues: CASSRDRATEAFF.

This clonotype was picked up a small number of times. This chain joins TRBV7-9 and TRBJ1-6; 11 bases are a match to TRBD1. Germline V gives CDR1 SEHNR, CDR2 FQNEAQ (reference sequence). The junction had 2 bases not matched to a gene; V was cut back by 0 bases and J by 7 bases. The length of the CDR3 is 16 residues. CDR3 nucleotide sequence: TGTGCCAGCAGCTTAGCTGGACAGGGGGCAAATTCACCCCTCCACTTT. Its protein is CASSLAGQGANSPLHF.

This clonotype has a handful of counts. V usage is TRBV12-3 or TRBV12-4 and J usage is TRBJ2-3; the D gene is possibly TRBD1 (6 bases). V lost 2 bases to trimming and J lost 4 bases, with 10 bases between them. The CDR3 length is 14 residues. The CDR3 spells CASSLSGGPDTQYF. CDR3 in DNA: TGTGCCAGCAGTTTATCTGGGGGCCCAGATACGCAGTATTTT.

This clonotype has a count of ten or more. J is TRBJ2-7 and V is TRBV2, with TRBD1 identical over 8 bases. V gave up 6 bases and J gave up 3 bases; unmatched junction bases: 7. The CDR3 loop spans 14 amino acids. Germline CDR1 and CDR2: SNHLY and FYNNEI. The CDR3 nucleotides read TGTGCCAGCAGGGAGACAGGGGCGAACTACGAGCAGTACTTC. It is translated as CASRETGANYEQYF.

V gene TRBV29-1 combines with J gene TRBJ2-3; tentative D call: TRBD2 (6 bases). Germline CDR1 reads SQVTM; CDR2 reads ANQGSEA. The CDR3 spans 14 residues. Trimming removed 2 bases from V and 1 base from J, with 10 bases in between. DNA for the CDR3: TGCAGCGTTGAACACCAGCGGGGCACAGATACGCAGTATTTT. It specifies CSVEHQRGTDTQYF.

This clonotype was seen many times. V is TRBV27 and J is TRBJ1-5; D uncertain. Germline assignment: CDR1 MNHEY and CDR2 SMNVEV (reference sequence). V was shortened by 4 bases and J by 0 bases, with 19 bases between the two germline ends. CDR3 length: 18 residues. CDR3 in DNA: TGTGCCAGCAGTTCCTATGGGCTGGGAAGATATAGCAATCAGCCCCAGCATTTT. It yields the protein CASSSYGLGRYSNQPQHF.

The chain links TRBV20-1 to TRBJ2-7, with a possible D match to TRBD2 (6 bases). The V gene's germline CDR1 is DFQATT and CDR2 SNEGSKA (reference sequence). The CDR3 extends over 16 amino acids. The germline V and J ends were trimmed by 6 bases and 0 bases, with 21 bases remaining between them. The DNA of the CDR3 is TGCAGTGCCCAAAGGCTAGGGGAGGCAGACTCCTACGAGCAGTACTTC. Protein: CSAQRLGEADSYEQYF.

The V call is TRBV6-2 or TRBV6-3, the J call TRBJ1-5; perhaps TRBD1 as D (6 bases). The germline V gene has CDR1 MNHEY and CDR2 SVGEGT. CDR3 length: 14 amino acids. Trimming shortened V by 5 bases and J by 7 bases, and 15 bases separated the two germline ends. The CDR3 DNA reads as TGTGCCAGCAGTCTTCGACAGGTTGGCCAGCCCCAGCATTTT. This codes for CASSLRQVGQPQHF.

V gene TRBV7-9 combines with J gene TRBJ2-3; D unclear. The CDR3 contains 13 residues. CDR1 SEHNR and CDR2 FQNEAQ come from the germline V gene (reference sequence). Trimming stripped 9 bases from V and 6 bases from J, with 16 bases between. CDR3 bases: TGTGCCAGTGTAAACGTGGCTGAGGATACGCAGTATTTT. This codes for CASVNVAEDTQYF.

The CDR3 coding sequence is TGTGCCACCAGTCACGGGGGGGGGAACTATGGCTACACCTTC. Protein product: CATSHGGGNYGYTF. The V and J genes are TRBV15 and TRBJ1-2; weak D call: TRBD1 (5 bases). CDR3 size: 14 residues. V lost 6 bases to trimming and J lost 2 bases, with 13 bases between them. Per the germline V gene, CDR1 is LNHNV and CDR2 is YYDKDF (reference sequence). Full variable domain (outside the CDR3, taken from reference TRBV15 and TRBJ1-2): DAMVIQNPRYQVTQFGKPVTLSCSQTLNHNVMYWYQQKSSQAPKLLFHYYDKDFNNEADTPDNFQSRRPNTSFCFLDIRSPGLGDTAMYLCATSHGGGNYGYTFGSGTRLTVV.

The chain uses TRBV7-8 and TRBJ1-5, with 8 bases matching TRBD1. Looked up from germline, CDR1 is SGHVS and CDR2 is FQNEAQ. The V segment lost 4 bases and the J segment 8 bases; nucleotides outside the gene matches: 7. The CDR3 totals 14 residues. The CDR3 coding sequence is TGTGCCAGCAGCTCCCAGGGGGCGAAGGAGCCCCAGCATTTT. Translated: CASSSQGAKEPQHF.

This clonotype turned up a few times. This chain uses TRBV7-9 with TRBJ1-2; a weak D match, TRBD1 (5 bases). Trimming removed 5 bases from V and 8 bases from J, with 15 bases in between. CDR3 length: 13 residues. CDR1 and CDR2 (germline): SEHNR, FQNEAQ (reference sequence). The CDR3 DNA sequence: TGTGCCAGCAGCCCCCTTCGCGAGGGGGGCTACACCTTC. Translation: CASSPLREGGYTF.

The CDR3 sequence is CASSQEVRGTGELFF. The CDR3 DNA follows: TGTGCCAGCAGCCAAGAGGTCAGGGGAACCGGGGAGCTGTTTTTT. The chain couples TRBV4-2 to TRBJ2-2, with a possible D match to TRBD1 (6 bases). This CDR3 contains 15 residues. Trimming left V 0 bases short and J 5 bases short, with 10 bases between. Germline-derived CDR1 and CDR2 are LGHNA and YNFKEQ.

The chain recombines TRBV4-3 with TRBJ2-1; D might be TRBD2 (6 bases). Germline V gene sequence: CDR1 LGHNA, CDR2 YSLEER. Trimming left V 1 base short and J 7 bases short, with 14 bases between. The CDR3 extends over 15 amino acids. In DNA form, the CDR3 reads TGCGCCAGCAGCCAAGGGCTAGCGAAGAGTAATGAGCAGTTCTTC. Its translation: CASSQGLAKSNEQFF.

This clonotype came up many times. The chain uses TRBV12-3 or TRBV12-4 and TRBJ2-5, with D tentatively TRBD2 (5 bases). The CDR3 is made up of 13 amino acids. The V and J ends lost 5 bases and 7 bases respectively, with 14 bases between them. CDR3 amino acids: CASSGRVAGTQYF. The CDR3 nucleotides are TGTGCCAGCAGTGGTCGGGTCGCGGGGACCCAGTACTTC.

The rearrangement uses TRBV6-1 and TRBJ1-2, with D perhaps matching TRBD1 (6 bases). Germline assignment: CDR1 MNHNS and CDR2 SASEGT. Trimming removed 7 bases from V and 1 base from J, with 10 bases in between. This CDR3 has 13 residues. The CDR3 protein is CASKQGGNYGYTF. The CDR3 DNA reads TGTGCCAGCAAACAGGGTGGTAACTATGGCTACACCTTC.

This clonotype was counted many times. This sequence joins TRBV12-3 or TRBV12-4 and TRBJ2-5; D might be TRBD1 or TRBD2, each matching 5 bases. CDR3 size: 14 residues. The germline V and J ends were trimmed by 5 bases and 3 bases, with 13 bases remaining between them. CDR3 sequence reads: CASSRAGTEETQYF. The CDR3 bases are TGTGCCAGCAGTCGGGCCGGGACGGAAGAGACCCAGTACTTC.

The chain is built from TRBV27 and TRBJ1-2, with 9 bases matching TRBD1. CDR1 and CDR2 (germline): MNHEY, SMNVEV (reference sequence). The J segment lost 8 bases and the V segment lost 8 bases, leaving 9 bases of the junction unmatched. This CDR3 has 13 amino acids. In DNA form, the CDR3 reads TGTGCCAGCCAAGCGACAGGGGGGAAAGGCTACACCTTC. This encodes CASQATGGKGYTF.

For this clonotype: A read error is possible here, since a much larger clone lies one base away. The V and J genes are TRBV6-1 and TRBJ2-3; perhaps TRBD2 as D (7 bases). The V end was cut by 7 bases, the J end by 2 bases, with 13 bases between. Germline V CDR1 and CDR2: MNHNS, SASEGT. The CDR3 covers 14 residues. CDR3 sequence: CASTRGASTDTQYF. The DNA for the CDR3 is TGTGCCAGCACTCGGGGGGCCTCCACAGATACGCAGTATTTT.

The chain recombines TRBV6-6 with TRBJ1-1; D is undetermined. V was trimmed by 8 bases and J by 4 bases, leaving 11 bases between them. CDR1 is MNHNY and CDR2 is SVGAGI in the germline V gene (reference sequence). The CDR3 covers 12 residues. The CDR3 coding sequence is TGTGCCAGCGGAAAGGGTGTCACTGAAGCTTTCTTT. Translating gives CASGKGVTEAFF.